What follows is one T cell receptor (beta chain) and its context. The record originates from a study of blood T cell repertoires in COVID-19. On the study more broadly: The United States, Italy and Spain supplied acute and convalescent COVID-19 samples. From T cells, B-cell-depleted T cells, or PBMCs came the material, which was cDNA or gDNA.

Per the authors' pipeline: Scientists estimated how many nucleated cells there were by amplifying reference gene primers. Measured with immunoSEQ multiplex PCR; TCRdb has only the in-frame clones, and not every one. V, J and clone size reflect that table, while D and trimming were determined from the DNA. The sample holds under 150,000 clones, around three quarters seen once. The V gene end was trimmed by 0 bases and the J gene end by 3 bases; junction bases not matched to a gene: 3. The CDR3 is 15 amino acids. Germline CDR1 reads SGDLS; CDR2 reads YYNGEE. The origin of this receptor is a woman older than 75 with acute or convalescent COVID-19. The sample taken for sequencing was peripheral blood. The chain uses TRBV9 and TRBJ2-7; 10 positions match TRBD1. The DNA of the CDR3 is TGTGCCAGCAGCGTAGAGGACAGGGGGTTCTACGAGCAGTACTTC. Translating it yields CASSVEDRGFYEQYF.